The 7 T cell receptor beta chains below were found in one sample sequenced in a study of metastatic and nonmetastatic thyroid tumors (dated by TCRdb to the early 2020s). None of the patients had been given any treatment before thyroid surgery. Libraries were constructed by PCR. Sequenced using an Illumina HiSeq 4000. Using fastp at Q25 and MiXCR, TCRdb reprocessed the public reads and kept productive beta chains. Across this sample there are 30,000 to 45,000 clones, with more than 25% seen only once. The ten largest account for 11% of the sample. Sequenced: blood. The receptors shown here come from a male donor with papillary thyroid cancer or a benign thyroid nodule (not recorded which). Some clones in this sample may be carry-over from other donors' samples.

This clone was seen more than once but under ten times. The chain couples TRBV28 to TRBJ1-1; D unclear. The CDR3 runs to 13 residues. V was cut by 2 bases and J by 11 bases, with 15 bases left in between. Germline CDR1 MDHEN, CDR2 SYDVKM. The chain's CDR3 is CASSLGSAAWAFF. In DNA, the CDR3 is TGTGCCAGCAGTTTAGGGTCCGCAGCCTGGGCTTTCTTT.

This rearrangement joins TRBV27 to TRBJ2-2, with D perhaps matching TRBD1 (5 bases). The CDR3 runs to 13 residues. Germline V lookup: CDR1 MNHEY, CDR2 SMNVEV (reference sequence). Trimming pared 5 bases from V and 4 bases from J, leaving 8 bases between. CDR3: CASSMTVTGELFF. The CDR3 region has the DNA TGTGCCAGCAGTATGACAGTCACCGGGGAGCTGTTTTTT.

This clone is categorized as medium-sized. The chain combines TRBV5-6 with TRBJ2-3; no firm D call. Germline CDR1 SGHDT, CDR2 YYEEEE. The CDR3 consists of 14 residues. Trimming took off 2 bases at V and 2 bases at J, with 9 bases between the two ends. This CDR3 reads CASSFATNTDTQYF. Written as DNA, the CDR3 is TGTGCCAGCAGCTTCGCTACTAACACAGATACGCAGTATTTT.

The chain carries TRBV7-9 and TRBJ2-7; TRBD2 aligns across 10 bases. The V gene end was trimmed by 2 bases and the J gene end by 1 base; junction bases not matched to a gene: 2. The CDR3 spans 15 residues. CDR1 SEHNR and CDR2 FQNEAQ come from the germline V gene (reference sequence). CDR3: CASSLQAGGSYEQYF. CDR3 in DNA: TGTGCCAGCAGCTTACAAGCGGGAGGGTCCTACGAGCAGTACTTC.

The table lists this clone with many counts. The V call is TRBV5-1, the J call TRBJ2-2; D gene ambiguous. CDR1 is SGHRS, CDR2 YFSETQ, per germline. V shed 0 bases and J shed 8 bases, with 5 bases lying between them. The CDR3 consists of 12 residues. The CDR3 here is CASSLAGGELFF. CDR3 nucleotides: TGCGCCAGCAGCTTGGCCGGTGGGGAGCTGTTTTTT.

This clone came up many times. The V call is TRBV15, the J call TRBJ1-5; D is ambiguous. The CDR3 consists of 15 residues. Per the germline V gene, CDR1 is LNHNV and CDR2 is YYDKDF (reference sequence). V lost 0 bases to trimming and J lost 2 bases, with 8 bases between them. Here the CDR3 reads CATSRDLGGNQPQHF. The CDR3 nucleotides are TGTGCCACCAGCAGAGATCTGGGCGGCAATCAGCCCCAGCATTTT.

This clone was seen many times. This chain joins TRBV9 and TRBJ2-1; either TRBD1 or TRBD2 may supply D (6 bases each). The V end lost 3 bases, the J end lost 10 bases, and 14 bases lay between the germline ends. This CDR3 contains 13 residues. CDR1 is SGDLS, CDR2 YYNGEE, per germline. CDR3: CASSEQGSGEQFF. The CDR3, as DNA: TGTGCCAGCAGCGAACAGGGTAGCGGCGAGCAGTTCTTC.